This record concerns one T cell receptor (beta chain) sequence. The entry originates in a study of blood T cell repertoires in COVID-19. Overall study: Acute and convalescent COVID-19 specimens originated in the United States, Italy and Spain. The cDNA or gDNA used as material had been derived from T cells, B-cell-depleted T cells, or PBMCs.

Original data processing: Counts of nucleated cells, estimated from reference gene primer amplification, were obtained. Only in-frame clones appear in the TCRdb table, and some are missing; sequencing was by immunoSEQ multiplex PCR. Clone size and V and J calls were adopted from that table, with D and trimming inferred from the DNA. The top ten clones hold roughly 6% of a sample with under 110,000 clones, 60% to 85% of them seen once. This CDR3 contains 16 residues. In germline, CDR1 is SGHDT, CDR2 YYEEEE. Trimming cost V 1 base and J 6 bases, with 20 bases left between them. Seattle cases were enrolled at active infection and followed longitudinally.

The chain has TRBV5-6 and TRBJ2-7; weak D call: TRBD1 (5 bases). Sequencing input: peripheral blood. This TCR was sampled from a man older than 75 with COVID-19, enrolled during active disease. CDR3 sequence: CASSLNWGSRFREQYF. In DNA form, the CDR3 reads TGTGCCAGCAGCTTGAATTGGGGCAGTCGGTTCCGCGAGCAGTACTTC.